The 2 T cell receptor beta chains listed next were all sequenced from one sample in a study of regulatory T cells in long-lasting Graves disease. For TCR beta, libraries came from iRepertoire HTBI primers and Arm-PCR of CDR3 regions. Each CDR3 protein gets one entry after TCRdb re-called the multiplex PCR reads with MiXCR. The sample shows nearly 350,000 distinct CDR3 sequences, around a fifth of them seen only once. Time point: persistent/refractory GD, antithyroid drugs over 5 years with positive TRAb. From RNA extracted from PBMCs, the TCR library was made. Sequenced material: peripheral blood mononuclear cells (PBMCs), taken when the disease was refractory, from a patient treated with antithyroid drugs. The receptors stem from a female donor with Graves disease.

The chain recombines TRBV7-3 with TRBJ2-4, with a tentative D call TRBD1 (6 bases). From germline, CDR1 is SGHTA and CDR2 FQGTGA. Trimming removed 5 bases at V and 2 bases at J, with 16 bases between. This CDR3 comprises 16 residues. The DNA for the CDR3 is TGTGCCAGCAGCCCTAGCAGGACAGCAACCAAAAACATTCAGTACTTC. It translates to CASSPSRTATKNIQYF.

The chain uses TRBV27 and TRBJ2-7, with TRBD2 matching over 14 bases. Germline V lookup: CDR1 MNHEY, CDR2 SMNVEV (reference sequence). J lost 6 bases, V lost 8 bases, and 12 bases had no gene match. The CDR3 totals 16 residues. CDR3 region: CASGTGLAGVVGEQYF. The CDR3 bases are TGTGCCAGCGGAACGGGACTAGCGGGAGTGGTGGGCGAGCAGTACTTC.